The rows below give T cell receptor beta chains drawn from one sample of a study of a mutant IDH1 vaccine in newly diagnosed glioma. The assay was immunoSEQ multiplex PCR, and TCRdb's table has in-frame clones only and misses some. The data hold roughly 51,000 clones, with about 80% observed a single time. These receptors have no known antigen. This specimen was PBMCs, taken from a glioma patient whose treatment included an IDH1 peptide vaccine. These receptors originate from a young man with glioma. CDR3s include the opening cysteine and the closing phenylalanine or tryptophan. A D gene is named only where the DNA matches it firmly. Clone size, where shown, is once, few, many, or a class for clones that have expanded.

TGCGCCAGCAGCCCCCGGACAGATAGGGAGACCCAGTACTTC	CASSPRTDRETQYF	NA	NA	TRBV5-1	TRBJ2-5	14
TGTGCCAGCAGCTTTAGCGGGGGGCAAGAGACCCAGTACTTC	CASSFSGGQETQYF	TRBD2	NA	TRBV7-9	TRBJ2-5	14
TGTGCCAGCAGCCGGTACAGGGGCAATGAGCAGTTCTTC	CASSRYRGNEQFF	TRBD1	NA	TRBV14	TRBJ2-1	13
TGCGCCAGCAGCTTGGACAGGGAGGTAAATGGCTACACCTTC	CASSLDREVNGYTF	NA	NA	TRBV5-1	TRBJ1-2	14
TGTGCCAGCCGCCGGACAGGGGGCCTCGCGGGCAATCAGCCCCAGCATTTT	CASRRTGGLAGNQPQHF	TRBD1	NA	TRBV28	TRBJ1-5	17
TGTGCCAGCAGCTTCAGCCCCGAAGTGGGGCCCCACTATGGCTACACCTTC	CASSFSPEVGPHYGYTF	NA	NA	TRBV11-2	TRBJ1-2	17
TGTGCCAGTAGGTCCGGACAGGGGAAAAACATTCAGTACTTC	CASRSGQGKNIQYF	TRBD1	NA	TRBV19	TRBJ2-4	14
TGCGCCAGCAGCTTGGGACAGGGTCCCGCGAATGAGCAGTTCTTC	CASSLGQGPANEQFF	TRBD1	NA	TRBV5-1	TRBJ2-1	15
TGTGCCAGCAGGGTGGGGATCAGCTCTGGGAACACCATATATTTT	CASRVGISSGNTIYF	NA	NA	TRBV7-8	TRBJ1-3	15
TGTGCCATCAGCTGGTCTCCGAAAATGAACACTGAAGCTTTCTTT	CAISWSPKMNTEAFF	NA	few	TRBV10-3	TRBJ1-1	15